This entry concerns a single T cell receptor beta chain. Assay: immunoSEQ multiplex PCR; the TCRdb copy retains only in-frame clones and omits some. This sample has tens of thousands of clones, with approximately 78% found just once. This record belongs to a study of OX40 agonist ivuxolimab in advanced cancers. Turning to the study itself: Patients got intravenous ivuxolimab at 0.01 to 10 mg/kg every 2 weeks. The dose-escalation group included hepatocellular carcinoma, melanoma, renal cell carcinoma and head and neck cancer.

The germline gives CDR1 KGHSH, CDR2 LQKENI. The V end was cut by 6 bases, the J end by 5 bases, with 10 bases between. CDR3 length: 12 amino acids. The source was CD4+ or CD8+ T cells sorted from blood, collected in a trial of the OX40 agonist ivuxolimab. The chain recombines TRBV18 with TRBJ2-5; D is undetermined. This receptor was taken from an adult with an advanced solid tumor such as melanoma, head and neck, liver or kidney cancer. DNA for the CDR3: TGTGCCAGCTCCTTTGGTCGGGAGACCCAGTACTTC. It is translated as CASSFGRETQYF.